The T cell receptor beta chain described here comes from a study of blood T cell repertoires in COVID-19. Study information: COVID-19 samples, acute and convalescent, were from the United States, Italy and Spain. From T cells, B-cell-depleted T cells, or PBMCs came the material, which was cDNA or gDNA.

V lost 5 bases to trimming and J lost 5 bases; unmatched junction nucleotides: 5. CDR1 is MGHRA and CDR2 is YSYEKL in the germline V gene. This CDR3 spans 15 amino acids. In the authors' workflow: Reference gene primer amplification gave estimated nucleated cell counts. Profiled with immunoSEQ multiplex PCR; TCRdb holds only in-frame clones, not every one. D and trimming come from the DNA, and the V and J calls and clone size come from that table. The sample consists of 120,000 or so clones, approximately 82% of them appearing once. Sequenced: peripheral blood. The clonotype comes from a man aged 60-69 years with acute or convalescent COVID-19. The gene calls are TRBV4-1 and TRBJ2-5, with 13 bases that match TRBD2. CDR3 protein: CASSRQGLAGETQYF. CDR3 bases: TGCGCCAGCAGCAGACAGGGACTAGCGGGGGAGACCCAGTACTTC.